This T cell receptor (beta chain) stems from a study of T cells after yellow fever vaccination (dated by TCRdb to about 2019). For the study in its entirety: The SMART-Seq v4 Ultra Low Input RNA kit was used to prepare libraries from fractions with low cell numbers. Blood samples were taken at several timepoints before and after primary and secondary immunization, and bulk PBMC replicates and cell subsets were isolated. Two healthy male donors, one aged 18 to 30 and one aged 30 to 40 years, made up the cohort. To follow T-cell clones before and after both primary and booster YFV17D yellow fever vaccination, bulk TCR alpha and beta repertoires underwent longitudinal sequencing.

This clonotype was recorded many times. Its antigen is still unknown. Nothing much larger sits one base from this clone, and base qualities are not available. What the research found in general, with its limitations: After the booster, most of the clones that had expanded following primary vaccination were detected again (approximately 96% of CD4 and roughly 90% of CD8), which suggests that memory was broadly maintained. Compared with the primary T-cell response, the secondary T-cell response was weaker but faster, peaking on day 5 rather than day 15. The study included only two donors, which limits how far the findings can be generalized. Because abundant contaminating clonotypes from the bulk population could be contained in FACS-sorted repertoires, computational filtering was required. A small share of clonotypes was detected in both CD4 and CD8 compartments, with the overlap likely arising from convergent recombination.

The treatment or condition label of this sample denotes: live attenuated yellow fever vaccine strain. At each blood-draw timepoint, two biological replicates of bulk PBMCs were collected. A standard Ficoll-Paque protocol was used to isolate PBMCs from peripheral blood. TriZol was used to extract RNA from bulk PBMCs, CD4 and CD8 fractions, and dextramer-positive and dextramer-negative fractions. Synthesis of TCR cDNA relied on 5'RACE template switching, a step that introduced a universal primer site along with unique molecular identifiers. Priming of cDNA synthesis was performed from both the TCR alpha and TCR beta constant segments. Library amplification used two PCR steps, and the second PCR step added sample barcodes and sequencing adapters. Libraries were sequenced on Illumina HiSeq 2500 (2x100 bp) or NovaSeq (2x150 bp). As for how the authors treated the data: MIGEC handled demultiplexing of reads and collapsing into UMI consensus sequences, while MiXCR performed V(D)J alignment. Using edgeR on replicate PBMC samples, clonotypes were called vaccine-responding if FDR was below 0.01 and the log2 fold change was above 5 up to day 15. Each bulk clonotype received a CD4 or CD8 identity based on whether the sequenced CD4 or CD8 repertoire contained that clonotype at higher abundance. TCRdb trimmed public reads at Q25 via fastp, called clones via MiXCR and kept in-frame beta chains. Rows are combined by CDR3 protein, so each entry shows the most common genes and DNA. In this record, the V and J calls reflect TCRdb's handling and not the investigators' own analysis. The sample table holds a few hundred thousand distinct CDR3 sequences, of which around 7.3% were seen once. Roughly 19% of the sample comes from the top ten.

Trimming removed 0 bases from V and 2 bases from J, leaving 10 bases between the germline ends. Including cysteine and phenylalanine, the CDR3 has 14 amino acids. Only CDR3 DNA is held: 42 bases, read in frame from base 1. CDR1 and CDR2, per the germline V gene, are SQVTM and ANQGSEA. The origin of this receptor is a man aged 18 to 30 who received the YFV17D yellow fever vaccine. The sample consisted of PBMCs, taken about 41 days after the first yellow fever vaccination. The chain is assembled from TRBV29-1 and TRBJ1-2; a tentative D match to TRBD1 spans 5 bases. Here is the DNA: TGCAGCGTTGAAGAGAGGGGAGGGAACTATGGCTACACCTTC. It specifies CSVEERGGNYGYTF.